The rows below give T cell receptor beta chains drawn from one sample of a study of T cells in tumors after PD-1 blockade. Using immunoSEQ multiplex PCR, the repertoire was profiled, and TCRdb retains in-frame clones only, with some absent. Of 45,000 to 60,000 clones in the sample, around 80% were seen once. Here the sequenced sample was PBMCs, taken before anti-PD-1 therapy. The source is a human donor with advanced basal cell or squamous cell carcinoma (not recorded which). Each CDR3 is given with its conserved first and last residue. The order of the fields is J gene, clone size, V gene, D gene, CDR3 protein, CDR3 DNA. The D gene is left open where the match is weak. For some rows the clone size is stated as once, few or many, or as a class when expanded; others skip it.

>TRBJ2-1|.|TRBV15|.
CATSREREDEQFF
TGTGCCACCAGCAGAGAACGAGAAGATGAGCAGTTCTTC
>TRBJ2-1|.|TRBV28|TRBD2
CASRWAGGRNEQFF
TGTGCCAGCAGGTGGGCGGGAGGGCGGAATGAGCAGTTCTTC
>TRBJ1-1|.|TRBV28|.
CASSREEAFF
TGTGCCAGCAGCCGAGAGGAAGCTTTCTTT
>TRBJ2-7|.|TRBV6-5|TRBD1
CASRLGTGAAYEQYF
TGTGCCAGCAGGTTAGGGACAGGGGCGGCATACGAGCAGTACTTC
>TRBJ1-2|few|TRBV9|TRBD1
CASSPRDRTSGYTF
TGTGCCAGCAGCCCAAGGGACAGGACGTCCGGCTACACCTTC
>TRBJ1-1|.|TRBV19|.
CASSIVNTEAFF
TGTGCCAGTAGTATAGTAAACACTGAAGCTTTCTTT
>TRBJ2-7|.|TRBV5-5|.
CASSLQTIYEQYF
TGTGCCAGCAGCCTACAGACGATTTACGAGCAGTACTTC
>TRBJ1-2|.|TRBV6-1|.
CASSEALGDADYGYTF
TGTGCCAGCAGTGAAGCTCTCGGGGACGCGGACTATGGCTACACCTTC
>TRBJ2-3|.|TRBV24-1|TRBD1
CATSDLPPAQGATQYF
TGTGCCACCAGTGATTTGCCTCCGGCCCAGGGGGCGACGCAGTATTTT
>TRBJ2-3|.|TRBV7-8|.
CASSLNADTQYF
TGTGCCAGCAGCTTAAACGCAGATACGCAGTATTTT
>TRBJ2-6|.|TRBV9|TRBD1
CASSMGQLSGANVLTF
TGTGCCAGCAGCATGGGACAGCTCTCTGGGGCCAACGTCCTGACTTTC
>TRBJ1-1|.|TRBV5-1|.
CASSSVDGLNTEAFF
TGCGCCAGCAGCTCGGTGGACGGACTGAACACTGAAGCTTTCTTT
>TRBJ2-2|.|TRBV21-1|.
CASSKRGISNTGELFF
TGTGCCAGCAGCAAAAGGGGCATTTCGAACACCGGGGAGCTGTTTTTT
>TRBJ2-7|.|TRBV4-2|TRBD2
CASSQETSGGSTSYEQYF
TGTGCCAGCAGCCAAGAAACTAGCGGGGGGTCAACCTCCTACGAGCAGTACTTC